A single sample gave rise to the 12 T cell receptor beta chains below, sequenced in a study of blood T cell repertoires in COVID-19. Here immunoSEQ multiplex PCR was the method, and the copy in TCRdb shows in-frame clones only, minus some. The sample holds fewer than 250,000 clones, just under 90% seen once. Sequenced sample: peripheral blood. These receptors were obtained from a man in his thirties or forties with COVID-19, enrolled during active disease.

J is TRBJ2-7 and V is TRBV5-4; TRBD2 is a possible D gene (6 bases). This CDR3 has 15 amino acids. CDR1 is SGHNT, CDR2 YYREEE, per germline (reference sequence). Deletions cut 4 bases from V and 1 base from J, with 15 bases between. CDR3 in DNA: TGTGCCAGCAGCCCGGGCGGGACGTCGTCCTACGAGCAGTACTTC. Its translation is CASSPGGTSSYEQYF.

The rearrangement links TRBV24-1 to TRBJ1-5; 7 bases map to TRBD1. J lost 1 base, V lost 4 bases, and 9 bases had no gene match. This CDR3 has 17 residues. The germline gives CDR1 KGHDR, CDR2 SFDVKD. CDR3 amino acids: CATSDWRDSRSNQPQHF. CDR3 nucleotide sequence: TGTGCCACCAGTGACTGGAGGGACAGTAGGAGCAATCAGCCCCAGCATTTT.

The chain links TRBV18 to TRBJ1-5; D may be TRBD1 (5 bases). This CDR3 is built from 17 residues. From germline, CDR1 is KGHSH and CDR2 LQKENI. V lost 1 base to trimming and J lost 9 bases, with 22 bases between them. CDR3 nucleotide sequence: TGTGCCAGCTCACCACGGTACGGTAGATGGGGCGGGAGGCCCCAGCATTTT. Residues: CASSPRYGRWGGRPQHF.

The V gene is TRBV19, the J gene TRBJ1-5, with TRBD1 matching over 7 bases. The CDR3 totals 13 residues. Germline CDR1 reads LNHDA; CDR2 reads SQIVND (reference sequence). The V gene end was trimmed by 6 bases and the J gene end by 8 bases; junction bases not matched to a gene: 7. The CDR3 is CASRTAQGEPQHF. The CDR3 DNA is TGTGCCAGTAGAACAGCCCAGGGGGAGCCCCAGCATTTT.

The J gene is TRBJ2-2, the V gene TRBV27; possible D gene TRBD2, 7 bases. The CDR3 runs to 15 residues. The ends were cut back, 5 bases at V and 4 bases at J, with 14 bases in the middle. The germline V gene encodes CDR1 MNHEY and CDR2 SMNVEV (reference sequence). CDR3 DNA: TGTGCCAGCAGTCCCCACAGGGAGGGCACCGGGGAGCTGTTTTTT. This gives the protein CASSPHREGTGELFF.

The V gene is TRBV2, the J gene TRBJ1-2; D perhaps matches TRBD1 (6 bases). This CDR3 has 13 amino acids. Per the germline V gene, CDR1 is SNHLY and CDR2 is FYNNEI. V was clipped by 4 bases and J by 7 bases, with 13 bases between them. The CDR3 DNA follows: TGTGCCAGCAGTGTCATGGGGGCGCGTGGCTACACCTTC. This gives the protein CASSVMGARGYTF. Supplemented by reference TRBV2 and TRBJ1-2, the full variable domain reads EPEVTQTPSHQVTQMGQEVILRCVPISNHLYFYWYRQILGQKVEFLVSFYNNEISEKSEIFDDQFSVERPDGSNFTLKIRSTKLEDSAMYFCASSVMGARGYTFGSGTRLTVV.

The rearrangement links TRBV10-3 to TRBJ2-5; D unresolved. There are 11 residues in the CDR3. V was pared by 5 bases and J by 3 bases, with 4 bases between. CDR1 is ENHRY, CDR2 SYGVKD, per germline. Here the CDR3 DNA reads TGTGCCATCAGTCAAAAAGAGACCCAGTACTTC. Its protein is CAISQKETQYF.

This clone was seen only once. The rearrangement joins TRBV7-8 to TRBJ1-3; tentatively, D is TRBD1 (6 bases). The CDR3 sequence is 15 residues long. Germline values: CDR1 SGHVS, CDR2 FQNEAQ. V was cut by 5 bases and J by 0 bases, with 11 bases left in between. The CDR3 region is CASSRDRTSGNTIYF. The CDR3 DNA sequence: TGTGCCAGCAGCCGAGACAGGACCTCTGGAAACACCATATATTTT.

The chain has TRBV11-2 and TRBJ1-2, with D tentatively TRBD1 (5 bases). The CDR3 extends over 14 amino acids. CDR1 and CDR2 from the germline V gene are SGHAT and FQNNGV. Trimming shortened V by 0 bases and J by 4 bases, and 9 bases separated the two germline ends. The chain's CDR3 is CASSLDQGSYGYTF. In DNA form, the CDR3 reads TGTGCCAGCAGCTTAGACCAGGGTTCCTATGGCTACACCTTC.

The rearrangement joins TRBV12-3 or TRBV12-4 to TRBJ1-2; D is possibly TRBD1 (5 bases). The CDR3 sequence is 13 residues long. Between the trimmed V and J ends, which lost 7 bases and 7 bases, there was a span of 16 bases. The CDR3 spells CASTYVAGSGYTF. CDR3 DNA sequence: TGTGCCAGCACCTATGTGGCAGGGTCTGGCTACACCTTC.

The DNA for the CDR3 is TGTGCCAGCAGTGCCTCCGGGACATCAGATACGCAGTATTTT. Translation: CASSASGTSDTQYF. The genes are TRBV9 and TRBJ2-3; weak D call: TRBD1 (6 bases). This CDR3 has 14 amino acids. Germline CDR1 reads SGDLS; CDR2 reads YYNGEE. V was clipped by 5 bases and J by 4 bases, with 14 bases between them. Looking up the rest from reference TRBV9 and TRBJ2-3 gives the full variable domain: DSGVTQTPKHLITATGQRVTLRCSPRSGDLSVYWYQQSLDQGLQFLIQYYNGEERAKGNILERFSAQQFPDLHSELNLSSLELGDSALYFCASSASGTSDTQYFGPGTRLTVL.

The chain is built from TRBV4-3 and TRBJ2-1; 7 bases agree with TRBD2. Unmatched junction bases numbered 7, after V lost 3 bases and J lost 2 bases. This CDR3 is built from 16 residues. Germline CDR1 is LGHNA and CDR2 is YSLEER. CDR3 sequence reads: CASSHLAGAPYNEQFF. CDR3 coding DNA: TGCGCCAGCAGCCACCTGGCGGGAGCCCCCTACAATGAGCAGTTCTTC.